This T cell receptor (beta chain) was obtained from a study of blood T cell repertoires in COVID-19. Only in-frame clones appear in the TCRdb table, and some are missing; sequencing was by immunoSEQ multiplex PCR. Found here are roughly 430,000 clones, approximately 88% of them singletons; the top ten hold roughly 2%. Germline assignment: CDR1 MNHEY and CDR2 SMNVEV (reference sequence). Trimming cost V 5 bases and J 5 bases, with 12 bases left between them. The CDR3 is 13 residues long. This sequence originates from a middle-aged woman with acute COVID-19. Sequences were obtained from PBMCs or T cells enriched from blood (not recorded which). The chain uses TRBV27 and TRBJ1-2; tentatively, D is TRBD1 (6 bases). CDR3 coding DNA: TGTGCCAGCAGTCAACAGGGTCGGTATGGCTACACCTTC. Translation gives CASSQQGRYGYTF.